This T cell receptor (beta chain) was documented in a study of human T cells and chemical hapten exposure. Study outcomes and limitations: Unchanged with DPC sensitization were TCRs above 1 in 1000 frequency. Donors had alopecia, so their immune response may differ from healthy people's.

Unique molecular identifiers were linked by the library to individual cDNA molecules. TCRdb independently ran MiXCR on the RACE reads; one entry per CDR3 protein. Found here are fewer than 300,000 distinct CDR3 sequences, roughly 7.7% of them singletons; the top ten hold less than 1.5%. Comment on this clonotype: Its target is not known.

Trimming shortened V by 4 bases and J by 1 base, and 7 bases separated the two germline ends. The CDR3 is made up of 12 amino acids. Germline lookup yields CDR1 SQVTM and CDR2 ANQGSEA. The time point: pre-sensitization, week 0. Described treatment: therapeutic diphenylcyclopropenone sensitization with weekly scalp DPC. This receptor was identified in a man between 18 and 35 years old with alopecia areata. Some clones in this sample may be carry-over from other donors' samples. This sample comprised whole blood, obtained in connection with sensitization to the hapten diphenylcyclopropenone (DPC). The rearrangement joins TRBV29-1 to TRBJ2-5; D is undetermined. The CDR3 is CSVATAQETQYF. The CDR3 DNA follows: TGCAGCGTTGCGACGGCCCAAGAGACCCAGTACTTC.